These T cell receptor beta chains were read from a single sample in a study of shared clonotypes between healthy human individuals. The data were produced by immunoSEQ multiplex PCR, yet TCRdb's version contains in-frame clones alone and is incomplete. This table holds some 980,000 clones, around three quarters found once. Material: memory CD4+ T cells sorted from blood. These receptors came from a man aged 18 to 29 in good health. CDR3s include the opening cysteine and the closing phenylalanine or tryptophan. The D gene is left open where the match is weak. The size of a clone is reported for some rows only, either as once, few or many, or as a class for expanded clones.

J gene,V gene,clone size,D gene,CDR3 DNA,CDR3 protein
TRBJ2-5,TRBV6-1,.,.,TGTGCCAGCACGCCAGTGCAAGAGACCCAGTACTTC,CASTPVQETQYF
TRBJ2-5,TRBV21-1,few,.,TGTGCCAGCAGCAAAGGAGAATCGAGAATGACCCAGTACTTC,CASSKGESRMTQYF
TRBJ2-7,TRBV21-1,.,.,TGTGCCGGTCGTGCCGGGGTACGCCGCTTC,CAGRAGVRRF
TRBJ2-5,TRBV2,.,TRBD2,TGTGCCAGCACCCCCCCGAGCGGGGACCAAGAGACCCAGTACTTC,CASTPPSGDQETQYF
TRBJ1-1,TRBV11-2,many,.,TGTGCCAGCAGCTTAACGGGGAACACTGAAGCTTTCTTT,CASSLTGNTEAFF
TRBJ2-1,TRBV6-1,.,.,TGTGCCAGCAGTAGATATTCGAATGAGCAGTTCTTC,CASSRYSNEQFF
TRBJ1-3,TRBV19,.,TRBD1,TGTGCCAGTAGACTACAGGGGGCTACCGGAAACACCATATATTTT,CASRLQGATGNTIYF
TRBJ2-1,TRBV6-1,few,TRBD2,TGTGCCAGCAGCAGGACTAGCGGGGTTGTGGAGCAGTTCTTC,CASSRTSGVVEQFF
TRBJ2-3,TRBV10-3,few,.,TGTGCCATCAAGCTCGCAGATACGCAGTATTTT,CAIKLADTQYF
TRBJ2-3,TRBV27,.,.,TGTGCCAGCAGGAGGTGGGGGGGCGAAGGAGATACGCAGTATTTT,CASRRWGGEGDTQYF
TRBJ2-5,TRBV25-1,.,TRBD2,TGTGCCAGCCAAACGGCTAGCGGGGGGAGTACAGCAGAGACCCAGTACTTC,CASQTASGGSTAETQYF
TRBJ1-1,TRBV4-3,.,.,TGCGCCAGCAGCCTCTCAGTTAACACTGAAGCTTTCTTT,CASSLSVNTEAFF
TRBJ2-3,TRBV29-1,.,.,TGCAGCGTGGGTACGCAGTATTTT,CSVGTQYF
TRBJ1-1,TRBV7-2,once,.,TGTGCCAGCAGCCGGGACATTAATACGGTGAACACTGAAGCTTTCTTT,CASSRDINTVNTEAFF
TRBJ2-5,TRBV15,.,.,TGTGCCACCAGCAGGGCCGGGAGCGCTGCGACCCAGTACTTC,CATSRAGSAATQYF
TRBJ1-1,TRBV10-3,few,.,TGTGCCATCAGTGAACAGGGGAACACTGAAGCTTTCTTT,CAISEQGNTEAFF
TRBJ2-3,TRBV4-1,few,TRBD1,TGCGCCAGCAGCCAATCGGGGACAGGGGGCAAGACAGATACGCAGTATTTT,CASSQSGTGGKTDTQYF
TRBJ1-3,TRBV10-2,.,.,TGCGCCAGCAGTGAATGGGGTTATGGAAACACCATATATTTT,CASSEWGYGNTIYF
TRBJ1-4,TRBV19,.,TRBD1,TGTGCCAGTAGTCTCGACAGGGTTAATGAAAAACTGTTTTTT,CASSLDRVNEKLFF
TRBJ1-5,TRBV4-3,.,.,TGCGCCAGCAGCCAAGAACGCGGGCTTCAGCCCCAGCATTTT,CASSQERGLQPQHF
TRBJ2-1,TRBV30,few,.,TGTGCCTGGAGTGTACCCAGCGGGCGCATCGCGTTCTTC,CAWSVPSGRIAFF
TRBJ2-5,TRBV5-1,.,TRBD2,TGCGCCAGCAGTCGACTAGCGGGGGAGTACCAAGAGACCCAGTACTTC,CASSRLAGEYQETQYF
TRBJ1-2,TRBV30,once,.,TGTGCCTGGAGTGTAAAATTCGTGGGCGGCTACACCTTC,CAWSVKFVGGYTF
TRBJ1-1,TRBV5-1,.,.,TGCGCCAGCAGCTTTGGAGGGGACAATCCTGAAGCTTTCTTT,CASSFGGDNPEAFF
TRBJ1-2,TRBV19,.,.,TGTGCCAGTAGTATCGGTGCCAATGGCTACACCTTC,CASSIGANGYTF
TRBJ2-3,TRBV7-2,few,TRBD2,TGTGCCAGCAGCTTACCCGGGACTAGCAAAAATACGCAGTATTTT,CASSLPGTSKNTQYF
TRBJ1-2,TRBV10-3,once,.,TGTGCCATCAGTGAGGGGGGCAGATTCTATGGCTACACCTTC,CAISEGGRFYGYTF
TRBJ1-3,TRBV7-6,.,.,TGTGCCAGCAGCTTAGCGATCGGACAGGGAAACACCATATATTTT,CASSLAIGQGNTIYF
TRBJ1-1,TRBV7-9,.,.,TGTGCCAGCAGCTTATTCCGGACAACAACTGTCGGTGAAGCTTTCTTT,CASSLFRTTTVGEAFF
TRBJ2-1,TRBV30,once,TRBD2,TGTGCCTGGAGTGGTCCGGGACTAGGGGAGAATGAGCAGTTCTTC,CAWSGPGLGENEQFF
TRBJ1-2,TRBV5-4,once,TRBD1,TGTGCCAGCAGCCCACCCATCAGGGGGAAGGACTATGGCTACACCTTC,CASSPPIRGKDYGYTF
TRBJ2-5,TRBV9,.,TRBD2,TGTGCCAGCAGCGAAGGGCTAGCGGGAATGGGAGAGACCCAGTACTTC,CASSEGLAGMGETQYF
TRBJ2-2,TRBV5-1,.,.,TGCGCCAGCAGCGCGGGACGCCCCGACCTTCGGGAGCTGTTTTTT,CASSAGRPDLRELFF
TRBJ1-1,TRBV5-1,few,.,TGCGCCAGCAGCTTGAGGATGGGAGTTGAAGCTTTCTTT,CASSLRMGVEAFF
TRBJ2-6,TRBV7-9,few,TRBD1,TGTGCCAGCAGCTCTCCTCGGACAGGGGGCAAGCCTGGGGCCAACGTCCTGACTTTC,CASSSPRTGGKPGANVLTF
TRBJ1-2,TRBV7-9,once,.,TGTGCCAGCACCATCGGGGAGGGTCTGGGCGGCTACACCTTC,CASTIGEGLGGYTF
TRBJ2-3,TRBV7-8,.,TRBD1,TGTGCCAGCAGCTTAGGTGTACAGGGGATCACAGATACGCAGTATTTT,CASSLGVQGITDTQYF
TRBJ2-1,TRBV11-3,.,.,TGTGCCAGCAGCATCAGGGATAGCTCCTACAATGAGCAGTTCTTC,CASSIRDSSYNEQFF
TRBJ1-6,TRBV18,few,TRBD1,TGTGCCAGCTCACCTACAGGGGTGGATTCACCCCTCCACTTT,CASSPTGVDSPLHF
TRBJ2-7,TRBV30,.,TRBD2,TGTGCCTGGAGTGCCGGACTAGCGGCTGAGCAGTACTTC,CAWSAGLAAEQYF
TRBJ1-2,TRBV10-2,.,TRBD1,TGCGCCAGCAGTGAGCCAGGGGGGAACTATGGCTACACCTTC,CASSEPGGNYGYTF
TRBJ2-5,TRBV18,.,.,TGTGCCAGCTCACCCCCAGGCCAAGAGACCCAGTACTTC,CASSPPGQETQYF
TRBJ2-3,TRBV7-6,once,.,TGTGCCAGCAGCATTCAATTCACAGATACGCAGTATTTT,CASSIQFTDTQYF